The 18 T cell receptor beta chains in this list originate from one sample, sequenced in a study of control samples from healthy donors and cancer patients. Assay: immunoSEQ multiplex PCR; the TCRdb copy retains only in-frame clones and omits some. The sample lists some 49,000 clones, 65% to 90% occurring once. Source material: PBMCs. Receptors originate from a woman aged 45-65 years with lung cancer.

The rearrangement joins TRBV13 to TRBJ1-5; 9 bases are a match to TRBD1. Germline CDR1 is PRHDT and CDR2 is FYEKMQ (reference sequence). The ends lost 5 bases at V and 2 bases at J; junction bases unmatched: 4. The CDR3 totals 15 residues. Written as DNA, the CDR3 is TGTGCCAGCAGCCGGACAGGGGAAGGCAATCAGCCCCAGCATTTT. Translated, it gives CASSRTGEGNQPQHF.

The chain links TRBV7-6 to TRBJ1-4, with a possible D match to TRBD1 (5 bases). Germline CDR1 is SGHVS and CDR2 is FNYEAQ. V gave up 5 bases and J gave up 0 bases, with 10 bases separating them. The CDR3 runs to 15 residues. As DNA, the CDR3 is TGTGCCAGCAGCCCGGGGGGGGCAACTAATGAAAAACTGTTTTTT. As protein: CASSPGGATNEKLFF.

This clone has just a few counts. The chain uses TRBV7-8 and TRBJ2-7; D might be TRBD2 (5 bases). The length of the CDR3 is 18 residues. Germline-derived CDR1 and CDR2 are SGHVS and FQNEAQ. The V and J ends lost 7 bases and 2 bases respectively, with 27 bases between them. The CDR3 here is CASNPGIGVAPDPYEQYF. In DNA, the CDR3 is TGTGCCAGCAACCCCGGGATTGGAGTAGCGCCAGACCCCTACGAGCAGTACTTC.

The CDR3 loop is CASSLQGNEQYF. As DNA, the CDR3 is TGTGCCAGCAGTTTACAGGGTAACGAGCAGTACTTC. The rearrangement joins TRBV27 to TRBJ2-7; the D gene is possibly TRBD1 (5 bases). The CDR3 length is 12 residues. The germline CDR1 and CDR2 sequences are MNHEY and SMNVEV (reference sequence). Trimming left V 2 bases short and J 5 bases short, with 7 bases between.

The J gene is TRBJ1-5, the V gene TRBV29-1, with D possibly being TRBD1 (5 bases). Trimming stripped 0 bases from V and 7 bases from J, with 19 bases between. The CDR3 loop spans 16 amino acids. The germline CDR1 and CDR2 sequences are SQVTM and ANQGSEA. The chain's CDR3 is CSVEDHVRGAGQPQHF. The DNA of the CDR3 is TGCAGCGTTGAAGATCACGTTAGGGGCGCGGGCCAGCCCCAGCATTTT.

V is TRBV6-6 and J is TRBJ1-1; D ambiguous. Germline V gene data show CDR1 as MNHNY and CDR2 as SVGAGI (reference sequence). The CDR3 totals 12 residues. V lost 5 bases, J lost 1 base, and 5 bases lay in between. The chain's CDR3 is CASSRGNTEAFF. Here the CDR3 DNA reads TGTGCCAGCAGTCGGGGGAACACTGAAGCTTTCTTT.

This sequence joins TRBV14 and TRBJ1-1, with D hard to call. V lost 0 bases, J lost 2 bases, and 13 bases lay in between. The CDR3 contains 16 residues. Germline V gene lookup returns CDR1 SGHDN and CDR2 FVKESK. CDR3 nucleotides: TGTGCCAGCAGCCAAGATAAGGGCAACCTTAACACTGAAGCTTTCTTT. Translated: CASSQDKGNLNTEAFF. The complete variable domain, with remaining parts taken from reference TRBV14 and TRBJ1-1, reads EAGVTQFPSHSVIEKGQTVTLRCDPISGHDNLYWYRRVMGKEIKFLLHFVKESKQDESGMPNNRFLAERTGGTYSTLKVQPAELEDSGVYFCASSQDKGNLNTEAFFGQGTRLTVV.

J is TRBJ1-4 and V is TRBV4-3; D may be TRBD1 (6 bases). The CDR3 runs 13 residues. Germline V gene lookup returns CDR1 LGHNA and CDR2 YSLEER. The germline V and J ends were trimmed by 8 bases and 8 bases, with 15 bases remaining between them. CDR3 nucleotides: TGCGCCAGCGGTCTCCTACAGGGAGAAAAACTGTTTTTT. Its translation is CASGLLQGEKLFF.

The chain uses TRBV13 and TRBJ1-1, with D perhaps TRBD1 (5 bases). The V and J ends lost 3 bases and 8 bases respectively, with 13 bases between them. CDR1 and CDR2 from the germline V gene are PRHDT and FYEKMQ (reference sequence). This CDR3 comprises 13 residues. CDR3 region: CASSLGGALEAFF. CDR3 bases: TGTGCCAGCAGCTTGGGAGGGGCTCTGGAAGCTTTCTTT.

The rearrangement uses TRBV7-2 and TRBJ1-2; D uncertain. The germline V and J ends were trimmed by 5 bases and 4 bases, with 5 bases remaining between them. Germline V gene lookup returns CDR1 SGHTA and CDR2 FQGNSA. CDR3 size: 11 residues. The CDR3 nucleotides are TGTGCCAGCAGCAGCTTCTATGGCTACACCTTC. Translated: CASSSFYGYTF.

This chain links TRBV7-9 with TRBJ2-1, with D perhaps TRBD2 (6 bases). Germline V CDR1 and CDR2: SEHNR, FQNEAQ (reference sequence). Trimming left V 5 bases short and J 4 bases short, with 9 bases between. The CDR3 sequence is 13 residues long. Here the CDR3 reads CASSAGGYNEQFF. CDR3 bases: TGTGCCAGCAGCGCAGGAGGGTACAATGAGCAGTTCTTC. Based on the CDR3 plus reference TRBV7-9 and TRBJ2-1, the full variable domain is DTGVSQNPRHKITKRGQNVTFRCDPISEHNRLYWYRQTLGQGPEFLTYFQNEAQLEKSRLLSDRFSAERPKGSFSTLEIQRTEQGDSAMYLCASSAGGYNEQFFGPGTRLTVL.

The CDR3 here is CASSIGRDEQFF. The CDR3 nucleotides are TGTGCCAGTAGTATAGGTAGGGATGAGCAGTTCTTC. V is TRBV19 and J is TRBJ2-1, with D uncertain. The CDR3 runs 12 residues. V gave up 1 base and J gave up 8 bases, with 6 bases separating them. CDR1 is LNHDA, CDR2 SQIVND, per germline (reference sequence).

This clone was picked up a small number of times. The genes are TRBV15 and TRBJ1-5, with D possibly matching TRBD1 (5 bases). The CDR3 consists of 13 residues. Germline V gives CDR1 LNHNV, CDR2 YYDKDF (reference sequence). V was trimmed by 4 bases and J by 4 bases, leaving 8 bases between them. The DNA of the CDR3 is TGTGCCACCAGCACCGGGGGGAATCAGCCCCAGCATTTT. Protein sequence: CATSTGGNQPQHF.

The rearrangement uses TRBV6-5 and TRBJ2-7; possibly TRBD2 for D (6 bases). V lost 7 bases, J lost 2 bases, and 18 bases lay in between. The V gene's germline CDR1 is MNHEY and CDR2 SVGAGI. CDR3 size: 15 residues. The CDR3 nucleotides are TGTGCCAGCATTCGGGCTAGCGAATTCGCCTACGAGCAGTACTTC. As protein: CASIRASEFAYEQYF.

The DNA for the CDR3 is TGTGCCAGCAGTTTCGGGTTGAACACTGAAGCTTTCTTT. Its translation: CASSFGLNTEAFF. V and J are TRBV27 and TRBJ1-1, with D hard to call. Germline V gene sequence: CDR1 MNHEY, CDR2 SMNVEV (reference sequence). The CDR3 sequence is 13 residues long. V was clipped by 3 bases and J by 0 bases, with 5 bases between them.

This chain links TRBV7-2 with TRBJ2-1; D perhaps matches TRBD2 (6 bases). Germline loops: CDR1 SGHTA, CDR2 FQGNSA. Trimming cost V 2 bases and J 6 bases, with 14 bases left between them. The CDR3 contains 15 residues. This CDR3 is CASSLRLGPGNEQFF. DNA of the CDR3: TGTGCCAGCAGCTTAAGACTAGGCCCCGGCAATGAGCAGTTCTTC.

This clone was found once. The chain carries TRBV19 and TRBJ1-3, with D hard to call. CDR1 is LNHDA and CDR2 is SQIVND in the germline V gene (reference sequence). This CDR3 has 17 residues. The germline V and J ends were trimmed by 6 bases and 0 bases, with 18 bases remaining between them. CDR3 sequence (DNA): TGTGCCAGTAGCCCTGCCCCCGCCATTAACTCTGGAAACACCATATATTTT. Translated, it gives CASSPAPAINSGNTIYF.

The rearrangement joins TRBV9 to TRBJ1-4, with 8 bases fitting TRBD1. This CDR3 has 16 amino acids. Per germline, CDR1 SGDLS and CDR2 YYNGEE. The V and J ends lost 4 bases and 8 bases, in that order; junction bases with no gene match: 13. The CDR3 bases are TGTGCCAGCAGCCCCGAAAGGACAGGGAGCGGAGAAAAACTGTTTTTT. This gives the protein CASSPERTGSGEKLFF.